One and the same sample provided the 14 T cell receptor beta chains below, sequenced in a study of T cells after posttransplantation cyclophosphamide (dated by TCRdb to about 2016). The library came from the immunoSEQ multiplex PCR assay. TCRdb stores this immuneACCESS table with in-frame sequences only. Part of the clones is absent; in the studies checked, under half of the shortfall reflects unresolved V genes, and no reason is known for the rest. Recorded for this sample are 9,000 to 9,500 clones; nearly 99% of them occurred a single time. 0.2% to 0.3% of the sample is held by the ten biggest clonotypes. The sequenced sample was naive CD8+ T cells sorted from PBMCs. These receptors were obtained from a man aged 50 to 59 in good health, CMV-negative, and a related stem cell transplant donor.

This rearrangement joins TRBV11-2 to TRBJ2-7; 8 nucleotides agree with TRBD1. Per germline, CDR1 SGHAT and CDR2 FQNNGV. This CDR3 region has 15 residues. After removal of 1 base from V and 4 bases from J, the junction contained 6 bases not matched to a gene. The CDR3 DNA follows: TGTGCCAGCAGCTTAGGTGCGACAGGGGTGTACGAGCAGTACTTC. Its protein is CASSLGATGVYEQYF.

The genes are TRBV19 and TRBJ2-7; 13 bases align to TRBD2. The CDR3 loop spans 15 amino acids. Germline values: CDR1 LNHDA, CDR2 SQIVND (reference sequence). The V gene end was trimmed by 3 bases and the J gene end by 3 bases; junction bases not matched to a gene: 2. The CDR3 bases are TGTGCCAGTAGTATTGGGACTAGCGGGGACTACGAGCAGTACTTC. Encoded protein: CASSIGTSGDYEQYF.

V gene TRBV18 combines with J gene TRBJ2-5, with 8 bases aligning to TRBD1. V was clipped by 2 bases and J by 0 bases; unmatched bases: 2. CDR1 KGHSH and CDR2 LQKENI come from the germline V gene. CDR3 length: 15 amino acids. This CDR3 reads CASSPAGGYQETQYF. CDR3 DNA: TGTGCCAGCTCACCAGCAGGGGGCTACCAAGAGACCCAGTACTTC.

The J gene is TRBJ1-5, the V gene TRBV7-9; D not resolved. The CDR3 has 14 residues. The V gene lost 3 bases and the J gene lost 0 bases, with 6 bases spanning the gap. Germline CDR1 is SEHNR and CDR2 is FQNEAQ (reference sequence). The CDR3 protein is CASSLGNSNQPQHF. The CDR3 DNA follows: TGTGCCAGCAGCTTGGGCAATAGCAATCAGCCCCAGCATTTT.

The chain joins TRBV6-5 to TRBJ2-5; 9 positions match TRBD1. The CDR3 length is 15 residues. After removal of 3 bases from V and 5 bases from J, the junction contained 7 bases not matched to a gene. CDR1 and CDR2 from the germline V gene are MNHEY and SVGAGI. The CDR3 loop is CASSYWDRVTETQYF. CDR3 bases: TGTGCCAGCAGTTATTGGGACAGGGTAACGGAGACCCAGTACTTC.

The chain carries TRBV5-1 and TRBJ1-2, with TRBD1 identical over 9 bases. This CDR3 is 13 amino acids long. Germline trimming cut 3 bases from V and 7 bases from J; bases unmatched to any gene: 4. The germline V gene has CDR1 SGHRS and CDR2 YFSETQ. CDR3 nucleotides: TGCGCCAGCAGCTACGGGACAGGGTTTGGCTACACCTTC. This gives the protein CASSYGTGFGYTF.

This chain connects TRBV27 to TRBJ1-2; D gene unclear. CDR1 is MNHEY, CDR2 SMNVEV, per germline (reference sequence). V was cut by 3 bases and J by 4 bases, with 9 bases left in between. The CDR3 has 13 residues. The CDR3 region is CASSFPRGYGYTF. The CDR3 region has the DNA TGTGCCAGCAGTTTCCCTCGGGGCTATGGCTACACCTTC.

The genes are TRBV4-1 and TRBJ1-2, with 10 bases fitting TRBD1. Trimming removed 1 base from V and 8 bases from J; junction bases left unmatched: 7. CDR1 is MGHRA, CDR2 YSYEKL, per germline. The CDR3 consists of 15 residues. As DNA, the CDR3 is TGCGCCAGCAGCCAAGGGGGACAGGGGTATCGAGGCTACACCTTC. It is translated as CASSQGGQGYRGYTF.

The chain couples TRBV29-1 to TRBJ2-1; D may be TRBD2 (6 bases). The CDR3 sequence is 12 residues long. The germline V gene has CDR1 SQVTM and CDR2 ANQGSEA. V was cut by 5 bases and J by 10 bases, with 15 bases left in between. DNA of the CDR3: TGCAGCGTTTGGGGACTCAGATACGAGCAGTTCTTC. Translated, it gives CSVWGLRYEQFF.

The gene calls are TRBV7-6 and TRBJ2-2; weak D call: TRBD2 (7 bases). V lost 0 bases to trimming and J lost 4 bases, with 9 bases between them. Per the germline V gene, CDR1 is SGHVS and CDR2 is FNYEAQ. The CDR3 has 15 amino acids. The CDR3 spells CASSLAGGGTGELFF. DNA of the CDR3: TGTGCCAGCAGCTTAGCGGGAGGGGGCACCGGGGAGCTGTTTTTT.

As DNA, the CDR3 is TGTGCCAGCAGCCTGGGGGCGTCCTACGAGCAGTACTTC. Protein: CASSLGASYEQYF. This rearrangement joins TRBV5-4 to TRBJ2-7; perhaps TRBD1 as D (6 bases). CDR1 is SGHNT and CDR2 is YYREEE in the germline V gene (reference sequence). CDR3 length equals 13 residues. The ends were cut back, 4 bases at V and 1 base at J, with 9 bases in the middle.

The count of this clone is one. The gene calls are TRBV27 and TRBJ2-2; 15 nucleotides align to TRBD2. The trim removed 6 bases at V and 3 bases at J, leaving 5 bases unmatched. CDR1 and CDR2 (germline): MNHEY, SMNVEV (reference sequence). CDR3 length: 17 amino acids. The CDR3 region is CASSGLAGGPDTGELFF. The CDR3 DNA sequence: TGTGCCAGCAGCGGACTAGCGGGAGGGCCTGACACCGGGGAGCTGTTTTTT.

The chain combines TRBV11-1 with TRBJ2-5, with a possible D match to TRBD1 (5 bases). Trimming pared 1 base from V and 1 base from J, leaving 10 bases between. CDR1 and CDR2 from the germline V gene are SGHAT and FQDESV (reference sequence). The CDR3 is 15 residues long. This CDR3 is CASSLGQTSQETQYF. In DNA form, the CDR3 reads TGTGCCAGCAGCTTAGGACAGACCAGCCAAGAGACCCAGTACTTC.

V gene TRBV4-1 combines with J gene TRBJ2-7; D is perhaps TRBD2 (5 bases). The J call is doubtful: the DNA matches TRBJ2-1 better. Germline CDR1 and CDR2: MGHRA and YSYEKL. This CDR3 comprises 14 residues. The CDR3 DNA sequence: TGCGCCAGCAGCCAAGATATTACTAGCAATGAGCAGTTCTTC. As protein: CASSQDITSNEQFF.